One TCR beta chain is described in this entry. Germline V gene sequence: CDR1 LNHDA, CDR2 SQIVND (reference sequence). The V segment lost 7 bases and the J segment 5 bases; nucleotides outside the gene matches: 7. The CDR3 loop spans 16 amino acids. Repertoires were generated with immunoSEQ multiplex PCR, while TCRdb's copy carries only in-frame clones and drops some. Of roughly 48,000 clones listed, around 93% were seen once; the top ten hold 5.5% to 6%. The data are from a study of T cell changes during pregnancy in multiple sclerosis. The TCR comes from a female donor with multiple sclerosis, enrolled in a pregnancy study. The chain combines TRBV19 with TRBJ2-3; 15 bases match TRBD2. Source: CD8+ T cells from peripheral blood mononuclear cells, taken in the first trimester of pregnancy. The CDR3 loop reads CASTPGTSGRLDTQYF. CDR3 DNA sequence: TGTGCCAGTACCCCAGGGACTAGCGGGAGGTTAGATACGCAGTATTTT. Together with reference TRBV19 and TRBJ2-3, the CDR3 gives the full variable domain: DGGITQSPKYLFRKEGQNVTLSCEQNLNHDAMYWYRQDPGQGLRLIYYSQIVNDFQKGDIAEGYSVSREKKESFPLTVTSAQKNPTAFYLCASTPGTSGRLDTQYFGPGTRLTVL.